This is a list of T cell receptor beta chains from one sample in a study of CD8 T cells in ankylosing spondylitis. TCRdb re-called the 5' RACE reads through MiXCR, storing one row per CDR3 protein. Of 200,000 to 300,000 distinct CDR3 sequences in the sample, around 9.2% were seen once. The sequencing input was blood, either unsorted or a sorted T cell fraction (not recorded which). The source of these receptors is a male donor with ankylosing spondylitis or in good health (not recorded which). CDR3s include the opening cysteine and the closing phenylalanine or tryptophan. Fields, in order: J gene, clone size, CDR3 length, D gene, V gene, CDR3 DNA, CDR3 protein. The D gene is left open where the match is weak. Size values are once, few and many counts, or a class for expanded clones, and some rows have none.

TRBJ1-2,many,15,TRBD1,TRBV5-1,TGCGCCAGCAGCTTGGCCGGGACAGGTGGCTTGGGCTACACCTTC,CASSLAGTGGLGYTF
TRBJ2-1,NA,16,TRBD2,TRBV7-2,TGTGCCAGCAGCGGTTCGGGACTAGCGGGAGTGGGTGAGCAGTTCTTC,CASSGSGLAGVGEQFF
TRBJ2-1,many,17,TRBD1,TRBV5-1,TGCGCCAGCAGCTTGGGGACAGGGGCGATAACCAACAATGAGCAGTTCTTC,CASSLGTGAITNNEQFF
TRBJ2-7,NA,15,NA,TRBV20-1,TGCAGTGCTAGAGACCAGCGGAACGCCTGGGGCGAGCAGTACTTC,CSARDQRNAWGEQYF
TRBJ2-3,many,13,NA,TRBV5-4,TGTGCCAGCAGCTCCCTGGTGGGAGATACGCAGTATTTT,CASSSLVGDTQYF
TRBJ2-1,NA,15,NA,TRBV7-9,TGTGCCAGCAGCTTGTCAACCGGATCAGCCAATGAGCAGTTCTTC,CASSLSTGSANEQFF
TRBJ1-1,many,16,NA,TRBV4-3,TGCGCCAGCAGCCAAGATCGGGGTGGCAGGGGCACTGAAGCTTTCTTT,CASSQDRGGRGTEAFF
TRBJ1-1,many,14,TRBD1,TRBV5-5,TGTGCCAGCAGCAGGACAGGGCGGGACACTGAAGCTTTCTTT,CASSRTGRDTEAFF
TRBJ2-1,many,15,TRBD2,TRBV24-1,TGTGCCACTCAATCTACTAGCGGGAGTGCTAATGAGCAGTTCTTC,CATQSTSGSANEQFF
TRBJ2-7,many,18,NA,TRBV18,TGTGCCAGCTCCCGGGTGATCGATCGTCGCCCGAGCATCCACGAGCAGTACTTC,CASSRVIDRRPSIHEQYF
TRBJ2-3,NA,14,TRBD2,TRBV5-1,TGCGCCAGCAGCTTGCGCGGGAGGGATGATACGCAGTATTTT,CASSLRGRDDTQYF
TRBJ2-5,many,12,TRBD1,TRBV5-4,TGTGCCAGCCACAGGGGTGAGGAGACCCAGTACTTC,CASHRGEETQYF
TRBJ1-2,many,15,TRBD1,TRBV7-9,TGTGCCAGCAGGGACCCGGGACAGGGGGACTATGGCTACACCTTC,CASRDPGQGDYGYTF
TRBJ1-1,many,17,TRBD1,TRBV9,TGTGCCAGCAGCGCCTATCCCGGGACAGGGTTGAACACTGAAGCTTTCTTT,CASSAYPGTGLNTEAFF
TRBJ1-2,many,13,NA,TRBV20-1,TGCAGTGCTAGAGGGCAGGCAGTCTATGGCTACACCTTC,CSARGQAVYGYTF
TRBJ2-7,NA,13,NA,TRBV27,TGTGCCAGCAAGGGCGGGACCTCCTACGAGCAGTACTTC,CASKGGTSYEQYF
TRBJ1-4,many,15,TRBD1,TRBV4-1,TGCGCCAGCAGCCAAGAGGTACAGGGGAGGGAAAAACTGTTTTTT,CASSQEVQGREKLFF
TRBJ2-1,NA,14,NA,TRBV20-1,TGCAGTGTTGTCAGAGCCTGGCCCTACAATGAGCAGTTCTTC,CSVVRAWPYNEQFF
TRBJ2-3,many,16,NA,TRBV10-3,TGTGCCATCAGTACGGGACGGACCGAGGGCACAGATACGCAGTATTTT,CAISTGRTEGTDTQYF
TRBJ2-7,NA,15,NA,TRBV5-1,TGCGCCAGCAGCTTGGTCCAGGGGACCTCCTACGAGCAGTACTTC,CASSLVQGTSYEQYF
TRBJ2-1,NA,13,NA,TRBV7-2,TGTGCCAGCCGGCGGTCCATCAACAATGAGCAGTTCTTC,CASRRSINNEQFF
TRBJ2-1,many,12,TRBD1,TRBV6-5,TGTGCCAGCATCGACAGGGCCTATGAGCAGTTCTTC,CASIDRAYEQFF
TRBJ1-2,NA,16,NA,TRBV5-6,TGTGCCAGCAGCTTGGGGACAACCGTCTCTAACTATGGCTACACCTTC,CASSLGTTVSNYGYTF
TRBJ1-1,many,13,NA,TRBV12-3/TRBV12-4,TGTGCCAGCAGTGATGCGGGTAGCACTGAAGCTTTCTTT,CASSDAGSTEAFF
TRBJ2-6,NA,18,NA,TRBV5-1,TGCGCCAGCTCCAGGGGGGGCGGGACCAGGACTGGGGCCAACGTCCTGACTTTC,CASSRGGGTRTGANVLTF
TRBJ1-1,NA,14,TRBD1,TRBV3-1,TGTGCCAGCAGCCAACGACAGGGAAGAACTGAAGCTTTCTTT,CASSQRQGRTEAFF
TRBJ1-1,few,17,TRBD1,TRBV18,TGTGCCAGCTCACCACTGAGGGGACAGCGAATGAACACTGAAGCTTTCTTT,CASSPLRGQRMNTEAFF
TRBJ1-1,many,15,NA,TRBV7-9,TGTGCCAGCAGCTTCGGGGGCGCGGGGAACACTGAAGCTTTCTTT,CASSFGGAGNTEAFF
TRBJ2-5,many,15,NA,TRBV7-9,TGTGCCAGCAGCCAATGGTCCAGCACAGGCGAGACCCAGTACTTC,CASSQWSSTGETQYF
TRBJ1-1,few,14,NA,TRBV5-1,TGCGCCAGCACCTCCCCGGGGGTGGACACTGAAGCTTTCTTT,CASTSPGVDTEAFF
TRBJ2-1,many,15,TRBD2,TRBV5-1,TGCGCCAGCAGCGGTACCGGGACTAGCGTCGGTGAGCAGTTCTTC,CASSGTGTSVGEQFF
TRBJ1-2,many,12,NA,TRBV20-1,TGCAGTGCTGGTAAGACCAACTATGGCTACACCTTC,CSAGKTNYGYTF
TRBJ2-6,few,14,NA,TRBV12-3/TRBV12-4,TGTGCCAGCAGCCGCACCTCTGGGGCCAACGTCCTGACTTTC,CASSRTSGANVLTF
TRBJ1-1,many,11,NA,TRBV12-3/TRBV12-4,TGTGCCAGCAGTTTAAGGACTGAAGCTTTCTTT,CASSLRTEAFF
TRBJ2-7,many,14,TRBD2,TRBV29-1,TGCAGCGTTGATCTAGCGGAGGCCCCCTACGAGCAGTACTTC,CSVDLAEAPYEQYF
TRBJ1-1,many,14,NA,TRBV20-1,TGCAGTGCTAGAGCCCTTATGACGAACACTGAAGCTTTCTTT,CSARALMTNTEAFF
TRBJ2-2,many,18,TRBD2,TRBV6-2/TRBV6-3,TGTGCCAGCAGTTACCGTAGGGGACTAGCGGGAAGGACCGGGGAGCTGTTTTTT,CASSYRRGLAGRTGELFF
TRBJ1-6,many,15,NA,TRBV20-1,TGCAGTGCTAGAGATCAGACAGGAAGATATTCACCCCTCCACTTT,CSARDQTGRYSPLHF
TRBJ1-5,many,12,NA,TRBV15,TGTGCCACCAGCAAGGGGGAACAGCCCCAGCATTTT,CATSKGEQPQHF
TRBJ2-3,few,11,NA,TRBV25-1,TGTGCCAGCATCTTGATGGATACGCAGTATTTT,CASILMDTQYF
TRBJ1-2,many,16,NA,TRBV30,TGTGCCCTGAACATGGACGGCGGACCCCGCGGCTATGGCTACACCTTC,CALNMDGGPRGYGYTF
TRBJ2-7,NA,14,NA,TRBV9,TGTGCCAGCAGCGTAGGCTCCAGTCTGGACGAGCAGTACTTC,CASSVGSSLDEQYF
TRBJ2-7,many,15,TRBD1,TRBV27,TGTGCCAGCAGTCCCGGGACAGGGAAGTACTACGAGCAGTACTTC,CASSPGTGKYYEQYF
TRBJ2-3,NA,19,TRBD2,TRBV5-6,TGTGCCAGCAGCTCCGCGGGAGCGGGGGGGCCCCTACGCACAGATACGCAGTATTTT,CASSSAGAGGPLRTDTQYF
TRBJ2-1,many,12,TRBD2,TRBV7-8,TGTGCCAGCAGCTTAGGATCAGCGGGGGAGTTCTTC,CASSLGSAGEFF
TRBJ2-4,few,15,NA,TRBV12-3/TRBV12-4,TGTGCCAGCAGTTCGAGACAGGAGGCCAAAAACATTCAGTACTTC,CASSSRQEAKNIQYF
TRBJ2-1,NA,14,NA,TRBV20-1,TGCAGTGCTACCGGGGACCGAGACTACAATGAGCAGTTCTTC,CSATGDRDYNEQFF
TRBJ2-2,NA,16,NA,TRBV5-1,TGCGCCAGCAGCTTGATCCCTAGTGGTCCCACCGGGGAGCTGTTTTTT,CASSLIPSGPTGELFF
TRBJ1-1,many,14,NA,TRBV12-3/TRBV12-4,TGTGCCAGCAGTTTGACGGGGGCGGGCACTGAAGCTTTCTTT,CASSLTGAGTEAFF
TRBJ2-7,many,16,NA,TRBV20-1,TGCAGTGCTAGAGATTTGGATCTCGGGGGCGACTACGAGCAGTACTTC,CSARDLDLGGDYEQYF